This T cell receptor (beta chain) was sequenced during a study of control samples from healthy donors and cancer patients. The CDR3 runs to 16 residues. Trimming cost V 2 bases and J 5 bases, with 18 bases left between them. CDR1 and CDR2 (germline): MNHEY, SVGEGT. TCRdb's table, derived via immunoSEQ multiplex PCR, lists solely in-frame clones and lacks some. The sample shows about 69,000 clones, around four fifths of them seen only once. This clone appeared a few times. The rearrangement links TRBV6-2 or TRBV6-3 to TRBJ1-1; D is possibly TRBD1 (6 bases). The clonotype originates from a woman in her forties or fifties with lung cancer. Sequencing input: PBMCs. The CDR3 region is CASSYIRGHLKTEAFF. CDR3 DNA sequence: TGTGCCAGCAGTTACATCAGGGGCCACCTTAAGACTGAAGCTTTCTTT.